The 22 T cell receptor beta chains below all came from one sample that was sequenced in a study of immune cell composition in non-small cell lung cancer. The table came from immunoSEQ multiplex PCR; TCRdb's copy has only in-frame clones and leaves some out. The table shows nearly 2,500 clones, with 80% to 90% occurring only once. Sequencing was carried out using lung tumor tissue. These receptor sequences come from a human donor with non-small cell lung cancer.

V is TRBV5-6 and J is TRBJ1-2; D possibly corresponds to TRBD1 (5 bases). V lost 2 bases and J lost 4, with 15 bases in between. The CDR3 sequence is 15 residues long. Germline V CDR1 and CDR2: SGHDT, YYEEEE. The CDR3 bases are TGTGCCAGCAGCTTAACTCAGGGTTGGGGCTATGGCTACACCTTC. It specifies CASSLTQGWGYGYTF.

This clone occurred a few times. V is TRBV28 and J is TRBJ1-1; the D gene is possibly TRBD1 (5 bases). This CDR3 has 15 residues. V shed 6 bases and J shed 10 bases, with 24 bases lying between them. In germline, CDR1 is MDHEN, CDR2 SYDVKM. The CDR3 DNA reads TGTGCCAGCAGCCTCACCCCCGGAGGGGCCGCGGGAGCTTTCTTT. This sequence encodes CASSLTPGGAAGAFF.

The chain recombines TRBV18 with TRBJ2-1, with 10 bases fitting TRBD2. Trimming took 6 bases from V and 8 from J; bases not matched to a gene: 10. Germline CDR1 is KGHSH and CDR2 is LQKENI. The CDR3 has 15 amino acids. The DNA for the CDR3 is TGTGCCAGCTCCCGGGGGCTAGCGGGAGAGGATGAGCAGTTCTTC. This sequence encodes CASSRGLAGEDEQFF.

The CDR3 bases are TGTGCCTGGAGTGTACCGAGGAGTGAAGCTTTCTTT. It is translated as CAWSVPRSEAFF. J is TRBJ1-1 and V is TRBV30; D call uncertain. Trimming removed 0 bases from V and 7 bases from J, with 9 bases in between. CDR1 and CDR2 (germline): GTSNPN, SVGIG (reference sequence). The CDR3 spans 12 residues.

J is TRBJ1-5 and V is TRBV19; D is unclear. From germline, CDR1 is LNHDA and CDR2 SQIVND (reference sequence). Trimming took off 5 bases at V and 0 bases at J, with 14 bases between the two ends. The CDR3 runs to 16 residues. In DNA form, the CDR3 reads TGTGCCAGTAGTCCTAGACCATCATATAGCAATCAGCCCCAGCATTTT. It translates to CASSPRPSYSNQPQHF.

The rearrangement uses TRBV18 and TRBJ1-1; 9 positions match TRBD1. The V segment lost 5 bases and the J segment 4 bases; nucleotides outside the gene matches: 5. CDR1 and CDR2 (germline): KGHSH, LQKENI. The CDR3 has 14 residues. CDR3 region: CASSSKQGATEAFF. The CDR3 DNA reads as TGTGCCAGCTCATCGAAACAGGGGGCCACTGAAGCTTTCTTT.

This rearrangement joins TRBV7-2 to TRBJ1-1; D remains ambiguous. CDR3 length equals 15 residues. CDR1 and CDR2 from the germline V gene are SGHTA and FQGNSA. V was trimmed by 0 bases and J by 4 bases, leaving 12 bases between them. In nucleotides, the CDR3 is TGTGCCAGCAGCTTAGCGCTAGAGGGAACCACTGAAGCTTTCTTT. This codes for CASSLALEGTTEAFF. Filled out from reference TRBV7-2 and TRBJ1-1, the complete variable domain reads GAGVSQSPSNKVTEKGKDVELRCDPISGHTALYWYRQSLGQGLEFLIYFQGNSAPDKSGLPSDRFSAERTGGSVSTLTIQRTQQEDSAVYLCASSLALEGTTEAFFGQGTRLTVV.

The gene calls are TRBV2 and TRBJ2-4; D may be TRBD1 (5 bases). Trimming cost V 3 bases and J 6 bases, with 12 bases left between them. The CDR3 contains 14 residues. Germline loops: CDR1 SNHLY, CDR2 FYNNEI. CDR3 nucleotide sequence: TGTGCCAGCAGTGAGTTTAGCCAGGGAAACATTCAGTACTTC. It codes for CASSEFSQGNIQYF. Drawing the rest from reference TRBV2 and TRBJ2-4, the complete variable domain is EPEVTQTPSHQVTQMGQEVILRCVPISNHLYFYWYRQILGQKVEFLVSFYNNEISEKSEIFDDQFSVERPDGSNFTLKIRSTKLEDSAMYFCASSEFSQGNIQYFGAGTRLSVL.

A few counts support this clone. This rearrangement joins TRBV5-5 to TRBJ2-5; D is perhaps TRBD2 (5 bases). Germline V gene lookup returns CDR1 SGHKS and CDR2 YYEKEE (reference sequence). This CDR3 has 13 residues. The germline V and J ends were trimmed by 1 base and 3 bases, with 7 bases remaining between them. DNA for the CDR3: TGTGCCAGCAGCTTGCCGGGGAAAGAGACCCAGTACTTC. Its translation: CASSLPGKETQYF.

The chain employs TRBV27 and TRBJ1-1; 9 positions match TRBD1. The V gene end was trimmed by 8 bases and the J gene end by 6 bases; junction bases not matched to a gene: 7. CDR1 is MNHEY, CDR2 SMNVEV, per germline (reference sequence). The CDR3 is 13 amino acids. DNA of the CDR3: TGTGCCAGCGGCCTACAGGGGGCCCCTGAAGCTTTCTTT. The encoded protein is CASGLQGAPEAFF.

The chain joins TRBV27 to TRBJ2-1, with 10 bases lining up with TRBD2. Germline V CDR1 and CDR2: MNHEY, SMNVEV (reference sequence). V shed 6 bases and J 8 bases; nucleotides not matched to a gene: 19. This CDR3 contains 18 residues. CDR3 residues: CASRHRSIAGGRRDEQFF. As DNA, the CDR3 is TGTGCCAGCAGACACAGATCAATAGCGGGAGGCCGTAGGGATGAGCAGTTCTTC.

This chain uses TRBV19 with TRBJ1-1, with TRBD1 matching 8 bases. CDR3 length equals 14 residues. Unmatched junction bases numbered 2, after V lost 0 bases and J lost 5 bases. CDR1 is LNHDA and CDR2 is SQIVND in the germline V gene (reference sequence). The CDR3 loop is CASSIEDRATEAFF. The DNA of the CDR3 is TGTGCCAGTAGTATAGAGGACAGGGCGACTGAAGCTTTCTTT.

The chain combines TRBV19 with TRBJ1-5, with 9 bases fitting TRBD1. The CDR3 totals 15 residues. The germline CDR1 and CDR2 sequences are LNHDA and SQIVND (reference sequence). V lost 8 bases and J lost 3; bases outside the gene matches: 8. The CDR3 region is CASANDRGNNQPQHF. As DNA, the CDR3 is TGTGCCAGTGCAAACGACAGGGGGAACAATCAGCCCCAGCATTTT.

The J gene is TRBJ2-1, the V gene TRBV6-1; maybe TRBD1 (6 bases). Trimming pared 7 bases from V and 3 bases from J, leaving 10 bases between. This CDR3 spans 13 amino acids. Germline CDR1 is MNHNS and CDR2 is SASEGT. DNA for the CDR3: TGTGCCAGCACTCGACAGGTCTACAATGAGCAGTTCTTC. This translates into CASTRQVYNEQFF.

This chain links TRBV19 with TRBJ2-1; 15 bases map to TRBD2. Per the germline V gene, CDR1 is LNHDA and CDR2 is SQIVND (reference sequence). The CDR3 is made up of 17 amino acids. Unmatched junction bases numbered 5, after V lost 5 bases and J lost 3 bases. CDR3 loop: CASSPGTSGGIYNEQFF. The CDR3 DNA sequence: TGTGCCAGTAGTCCCGGGACTAGCGGGGGGATCTACAATGAGCAGTTCTTC.

The chain joins TRBV6-5 to TRBJ2-1; 9 bases fit TRBD2. The ends lost 3 bases at V and 4 bases at J; junction bases unmatched: 4. Germline CDR1 is MNHEY and CDR2 is SVGAGI. The CDR3 covers 15 residues. The CDR3 protein is CASSYAGGRYNEQFF. The CDR3, as DNA: TGTGCCAGCAGTTATGCGGGAGGGCGATACAATGAGCAGTTCTTC.

The gene calls are TRBV15 and TRBJ2-1; 8 bases are shared with TRBD1. Germline assignment: CDR1 LNHNV and CDR2 YYDKDF (reference sequence). This CDR3 contains 16 residues. V shed 1 base and J 7 bases; nucleotides not matched to a gene: 9. The CDR3 DNA reads TGTGCCACCAGCAGAGTGGATTTCAGGGGGCGGAATGAGCAGTTCTTC. Protein product: CATSRVDFRGRNEQFF.

This rearrangement joins TRBV10-3 to TRBJ1-4, with 9 positions matching TRBD1. This CDR3 is 14 amino acids long. Per germline, CDR1 ENHRY and CDR2 SYGVKD. The trim removed 5 bases at V and 8 bases at J, leaving 6 bases unmatched. CDR3 nucleotides: TGTGCCATCAGTCAAGCAGGGACAGGGGAAAAACTGTTTTTT. Protein sequence: CAISQAGTGEKLFF.

The rearrangement uses TRBV19 and TRBJ1-2; unclear D gene. The CDR3 runs 12 residues. Germline V gives CDR1 LNHDA, CDR2 SQIVND (reference sequence). Trimming took off 5 bases at V and 5 bases at J, with 9 bases between the two ends. In DNA form, the CDR3 reads TGTGCCAGTAGTTCTAAACGTTATGGCTACACCTTC. Protein product: CASSSKRYGYTF.

The V and J genes are TRBV25-1 and TRBJ2-7; no clear D. CDR3 length: 14 residues. The germline CDR1 and CDR2 sequences are MGHDK and SYGVNS. With 3 bases removed from V and 3 bases from J, the gap between germline ends came to 12 bases. The CDR3, as DNA: TGTGCCAGCAGTGAGGTGGGCAGAAGCTACGAGCAGTACTTC. Translating gives CASSEVGRSYEQYF.

The V gene is TRBV15, the J gene TRBJ2-3; tentatively, D is TRBD2 (7 bases). V was pared by 0 bases and J by 0 bases, with 25 bases between. Germline V gene sequence: CDR1 LNHNV, CDR2 YYDKDF (reference sequence). The CDR3 is 21 residues long. CDR3 nucleotide sequence: TGTGCCACCAGCAGAGATCGGGGATCGGGGGGCGTAGAGACTAGCACAGATACGCAGTATTTT. Amino acids: CATSRDRGSGGVETSTDTQYF.

The chain has TRBV19 and TRBJ1-4; 10 nucleotides agree with TRBD1. The CDR3 has 19 amino acids. Germline-derived CDR1 and CDR2 are LNHDA and SQIVND (reference sequence). The ends lost 6 bases at V and 2 bases at J; junction bases unmatched: 15. CDR3 in amino acids: CASSLLPGQGFPTNEKLFF. CDR3 bases: TGTGCCAGTAGCCTCTTACCGGGACAGGGGTTTCCGACTAATGAAAAACTGTTTTTT.